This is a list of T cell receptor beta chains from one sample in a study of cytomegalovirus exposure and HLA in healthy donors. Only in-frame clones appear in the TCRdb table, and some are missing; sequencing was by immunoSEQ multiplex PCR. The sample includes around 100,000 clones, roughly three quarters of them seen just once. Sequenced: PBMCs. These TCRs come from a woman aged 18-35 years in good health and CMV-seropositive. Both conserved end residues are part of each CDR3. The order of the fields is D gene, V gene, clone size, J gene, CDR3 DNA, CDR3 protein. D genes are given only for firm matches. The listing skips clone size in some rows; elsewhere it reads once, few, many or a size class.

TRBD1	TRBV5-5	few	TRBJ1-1	TGTGCCAGCAGCCAGGGACAGGCCAACACTGAAGCTTTCTTT	CASSQGQANTEAFF
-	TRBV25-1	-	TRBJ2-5	TGTGCCAGCAGTAACTACGGGGAGACCCAGTACTTC	CASSNYGETQYF
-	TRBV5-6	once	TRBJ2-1	TGTGCCAGCAGCTTCGGCAGGGAAACAAATGAGCAGTTCTTC	CASSFGRETNEQFF
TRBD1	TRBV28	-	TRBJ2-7	TGTGCCAGCAGCCAACAACAGGGGCTTCTCGGCGAGCAGTACTTC	CASSQQQGLLGEQYF
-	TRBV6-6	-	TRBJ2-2	TGTGCCAGCAGTTACTCTCCGACAGTGAAGGACGGGGAGCTGTTTTTT	CASSYSPTVKDGELFF
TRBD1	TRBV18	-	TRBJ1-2	TGTGCCAGCTCACCACCGACAGGGGGCGCCTCTGGCTACACCTTC	CASSPPTGGASGYTF
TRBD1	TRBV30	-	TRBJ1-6	TGTGCCTGGAGTTCCTCCTCCCTACAGGGGGCTAAGGATTCACCCCTCCACTTT	CAWSSSSLQGAKDSPLHF
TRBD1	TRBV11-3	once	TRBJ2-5	TGTGCCAGCAGCTTCCGGGACAGACAAGAGACCCAGTACTTC	CASSFRDRQETQYF
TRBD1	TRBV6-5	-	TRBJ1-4	TGTGCCAGCAGTCGACAGGGGTTTGGAGAAAAACTGTTTTTT	CASSRQGFGEKLFF
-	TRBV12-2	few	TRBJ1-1	TGTGCAAGTCCCAATAGGAGTCGGAACATGAACACTGAAGCTTTCTTT	CASPNRSRNMNTEAFF
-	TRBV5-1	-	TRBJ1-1	TGCGCCAGCACCAGGGTTCTGGACACTGAAGCTTTCTTT	CASTRVLDTEAFF
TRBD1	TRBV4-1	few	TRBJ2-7	TGCGCCAGCAGCCAAGAACCCTGGGGGACAGCCTCCTACGAGCAGTACTTC	CASSQEPWGTASYEQYF
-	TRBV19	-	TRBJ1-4	TGTGCCAGTAGTATAGGAAACAGCGAAAAACTGTTTTTT	CASSIGNSEKLFF
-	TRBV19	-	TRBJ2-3	TGTGCCAGTAGTAGGGATCCTCCAGCGGTCCCAGGAAATACGCAGTATTTT	CASSRDPPAVPGNTQYF
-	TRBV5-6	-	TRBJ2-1	TGTGCCAGCAGCTTACAGGGTGTAAGGACCTACAATGAGCAGTTCTTC	CASSLQGVRTYNEQFF
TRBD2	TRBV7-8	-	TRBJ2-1	TGTGCCACCTTACTAGCGGGAGTATGGAATGAGCAGTTCTTC	CATLLAGVWNEQFF
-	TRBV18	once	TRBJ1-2	TGTGACAGCTCACGGCTTTTACAGGGTAGAGCTAACTATGGCTACACCTTC	CDSSRLLQGRANYGYTF
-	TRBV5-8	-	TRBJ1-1	TGTGCCAGCAGCCGCAGGGTGAACACTGAAGCTTTCTTT	CASSRRVNTEAFF
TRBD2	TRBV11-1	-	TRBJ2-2	TGTGCCAGCAGGGCCAGCGGGAGTTACACCGGGGAGCTGTTTTTT	CASRASGSYTGELFF
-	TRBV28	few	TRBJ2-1	TGTGCCAGCTCACAGACTATGGTTGAGCAGTTCTTC	CASSQTMVEQFF
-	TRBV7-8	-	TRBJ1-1	TGTGCCAGCAGCTTAGAAAGGGGGACTGAAGCTTTCTTT	CASSLERGTEAFF
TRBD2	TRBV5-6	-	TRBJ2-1	TGTGCCAGCAGCAGACTAGCGGGAGGGTGGGATGAGCAGTTCTTC	CASSRLAGGWDEQFF
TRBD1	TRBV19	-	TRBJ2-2	TGTGCCAGTAAATCCCGTGACAGGGAGAACACCGGGGAGCTGTTTTTT	CASKSRDRENTGELFF
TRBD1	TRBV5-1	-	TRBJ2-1	TGCGCCAGCAGCCCGTCTGGGGGACAGCTCTACAATGAGCAGTTCTTC	CASSPSGGQLYNEQFF
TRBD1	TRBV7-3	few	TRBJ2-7	TGTGCCAGCAGCTTGACTTCCGGGACAGGGGGGAACGAGCAGTACTTC	CASSLTSGTGGNEQYF
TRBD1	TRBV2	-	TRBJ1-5	TGTGCCAGCAGCCCCGGACAGGGGCGGCAGCCCCAGCATTTT	CASSPGQGRQPQHF
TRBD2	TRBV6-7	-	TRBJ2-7	TGTGCCAGCAGTCTGGCGGGAGAAAGCTACGAGCAGTACTTC	CASSLAGESYEQYF
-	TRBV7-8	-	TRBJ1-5	TGTGCCAGCAGCCCGCCGAGGGCGGACGCACGCCTTGGCCAGCCCCAGCATTTT	CASSPPRADARLGQPQHF
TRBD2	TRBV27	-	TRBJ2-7	TGTGCCAGCAAAGGACTAGCGGACTACGAGCAGTACTTC	CASKGLADYEQYF
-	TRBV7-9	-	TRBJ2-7	TGTGCCAGCAGCACCCTCAGGGGACGGGGAACCTACGAGCAGTACTTC	CASSTLRGRGTYEQYF
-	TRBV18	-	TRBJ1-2	TGTGCCAGCTCCGGGATGATCTATGGCTACACCTTC	CASSGMIYGYTF
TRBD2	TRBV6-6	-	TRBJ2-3	TGTGCCAGCAGTTACTTAGCGGGAGCGACAGATACGCAGTATTTT	CASSYLAGATDTQYF
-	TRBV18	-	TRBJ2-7	TGTGCCAGCTCACCACCCACGGGAGAGCAGTACTTC	CASSPPTGEQYF
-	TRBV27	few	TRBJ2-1	TGTGCCAGCAGTTTAAGGAGCACCTACAATGAGCAGTTCTTC	CASSLRSTYNEQFF
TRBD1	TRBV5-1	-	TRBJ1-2	TGCGCCAGCAGCCCGGAGGGGACAGGAGCCTTCTATGGCTACACCTTC	CASSPEGTGAFYGYTF
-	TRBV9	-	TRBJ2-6	TGTGCCAGCAGCGAGCAGACTTCTGGGGCCAACGTCCTGACTTTC	CASSEQTSGANVLTF
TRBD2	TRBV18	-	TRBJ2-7	TGTGCCAGCTCACCTCGTAGCGGGAGGCTCAGGGGCGAGCAGTACTTC	CASSPRSGRLRGEQYF
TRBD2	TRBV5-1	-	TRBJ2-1	TGCGCCAGCAGCTTGTTATCGGGAGGGACCTACAATGAGCAGTTCTTC	CASSLLSGGTYNEQFF
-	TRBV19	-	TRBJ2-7	TGTGCCAGTAGTGGGCCCGTAGGCGAGCAGTACTTC	CASSGPVGEQYF
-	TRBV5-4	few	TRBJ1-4	TGTGCCAGCAGCCGGCTCCCGACAGGTTGGGGGGAAAAACTGTTTTTT	CASSRLPTGWGEKLFF
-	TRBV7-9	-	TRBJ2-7	TGTGCCAGCAGCTTTATGCAGGGTGCCTACGAGCAGTACTTC	CASSFMQGAYEQYF
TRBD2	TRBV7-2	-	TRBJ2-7	TGTGCCAGCAGCGCGAGCGGGATCTCCTACGAGCAGTACTTC	CASSASGISYEQYF
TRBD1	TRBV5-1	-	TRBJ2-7	TGCGCCAGCAGCTCACACGGACAGGGTACCTACGAGCAGTACTTC	CASSSHGQGTYEQYF
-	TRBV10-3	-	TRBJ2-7	TGTGCCATCGAGGCCAGGAAGGGGCTCGAGCAGTACTTC	CAIEARKGLEQYF
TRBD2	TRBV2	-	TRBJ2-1	TGTGCCAGCAGTCTTTTACTAGCGGGATATGAGCAGTTCTTC	CASSLLLAGYEQFF
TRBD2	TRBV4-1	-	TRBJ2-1	TGCGCCAGCAGCCAAATTAGCGGGAGGGCCTTAAATGAGCAGTTCTTC	CASSQISGRALNEQFF
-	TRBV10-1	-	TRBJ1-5	TGCGCCAGCAGTGGAACAGGGAATCAGCCCCAGCATTTT	CASSGTGNQPQHF
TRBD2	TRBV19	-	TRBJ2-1	TGTGCCAGTAGTATGGGGCTAGCGGGAAGGAATGAGCAGTTCTTC	CASSMGLAGRNEQFF
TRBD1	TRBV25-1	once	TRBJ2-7	TGTGCCAGCAGTGATACGGACAGGGGCGAGCAGTACTTC	CASSDTDRGEQYF
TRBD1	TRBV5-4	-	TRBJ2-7	TGTGCCAGCAGCTCCCGGGACAGGAACTACGAGCAGTACTTC	CASSSRDRNYEQYF
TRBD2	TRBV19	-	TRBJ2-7	TGTGCCAGTAGGAGGGCGGCTAGCGGGATCTCCTACGAGCAGTACTTC	CASRRAASGISYEQYF
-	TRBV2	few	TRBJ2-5	TGTGCCAGCAGTGAAAAGAGCGTCCAAGAGACCCAGTACTTC	CASSEKSVQETQYF